The text below deals with one TCR beta chain. This sample is drawn from a study of blood T cell repertoires in COVID-19. Generated by immunoSEQ multiplex PCR, the TCRdb table keeps only in-frame clones and is missing some. The data show 45,000 to 55,000 clones, over 80% seen once. CDR1 and CDR2 from the germline V gene are SGHVS and FQNEAQ. V dropped 5 bases and J dropped 9 bases, with 32 bases sitting between them. The CDR3 covers 20 residues. This TCR was recovered from a human donor in a cohort sampled during active COVID-19. What was sequenced was peripheral blood. V is TRBV7-8 and J is TRBJ1-6; D is unclear. Written as DNA, the CDR3 is TGTGCCAGCAGCCCGTTCGTCCTACTAGGTGGATTCGGTATGGGTTCACCCCTCCACTTT. It codes for CASSPFVLLGGFGMGSPLHF.